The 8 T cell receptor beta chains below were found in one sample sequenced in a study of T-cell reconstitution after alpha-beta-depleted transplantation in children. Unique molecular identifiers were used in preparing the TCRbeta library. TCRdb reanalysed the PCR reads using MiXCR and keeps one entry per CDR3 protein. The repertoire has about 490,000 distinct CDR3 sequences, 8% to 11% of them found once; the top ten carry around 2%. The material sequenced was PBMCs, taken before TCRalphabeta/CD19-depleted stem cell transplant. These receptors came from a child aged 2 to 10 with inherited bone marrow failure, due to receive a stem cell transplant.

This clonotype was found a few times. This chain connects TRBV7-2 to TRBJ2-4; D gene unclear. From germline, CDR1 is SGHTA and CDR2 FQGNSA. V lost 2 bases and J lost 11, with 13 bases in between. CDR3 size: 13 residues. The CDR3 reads CASSLPPGPVQYF. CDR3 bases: TGTGCCAGCAGCTTACCCCCAGGCCCGGTTCAGTACTTC.

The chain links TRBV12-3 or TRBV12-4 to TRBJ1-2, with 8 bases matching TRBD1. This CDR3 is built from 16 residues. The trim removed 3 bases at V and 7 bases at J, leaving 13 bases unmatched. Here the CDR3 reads CASSLKGQGGGRGYTF. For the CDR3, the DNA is TGTGCCAGCAGTTTGAAAGGACAGGGAGGCGGGCGTGGCTACACCTTC.

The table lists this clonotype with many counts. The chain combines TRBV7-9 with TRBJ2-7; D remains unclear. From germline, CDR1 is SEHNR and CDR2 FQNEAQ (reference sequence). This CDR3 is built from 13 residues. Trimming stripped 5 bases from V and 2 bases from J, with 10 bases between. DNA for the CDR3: TGTGCCAGCAGCCCGCCAGGTGCCTACGAGCAGTACTTC. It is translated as CASSPPGAYEQYF.

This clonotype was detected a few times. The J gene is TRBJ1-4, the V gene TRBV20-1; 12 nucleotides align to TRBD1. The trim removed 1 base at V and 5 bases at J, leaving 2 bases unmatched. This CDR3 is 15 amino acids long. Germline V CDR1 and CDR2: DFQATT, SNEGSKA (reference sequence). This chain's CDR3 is CSARGGTGGNEKLFF. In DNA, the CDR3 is TGCAGTGCTAGAGGAGGGACAGGGGGCAATGAAAAACTGTTTTTT.

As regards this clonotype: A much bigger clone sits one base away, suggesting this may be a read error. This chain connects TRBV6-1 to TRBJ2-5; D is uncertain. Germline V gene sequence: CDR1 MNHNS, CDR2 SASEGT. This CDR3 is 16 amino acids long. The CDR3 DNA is TGTTCCAGCAGTGGTGGGCCGGCGCGGTTTGAGGAGACCCAGTACTTC. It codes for CSSSGGPARFEETQYF.

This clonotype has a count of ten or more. The CDR3 coding sequence is TGTGCCAGCAGCTTATCCGGGGCGAGCTCCTACGAGCAGTACTTC. This sequence encodes CASSLSGASSYEQYF. This rearrangement joins TRBV7-2 to TRBJ2-7; D might be TRBD1 or TRBD2, each matching 5 bases. CDR1 and CDR2 (germline): SGHTA, FQGNSA. With 2 bases removed from V and 0 bases from J, the gap between germline ends came to 11 bases. The CDR3 contains 15 residues.

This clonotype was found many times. CDR3 in DNA: TGTGCCAGCAGGATACTTGAGATCAGTGGAGAGACCCAGTACTTC. As protein: CASRILEISGETQYF. The rearrangement joins TRBV6-5 to TRBJ2-5; D call uncertain. The CDR3 loop spans 15 amino acids. The V end was cut by 6 bases, the J end by 4 bases, with 18 bases between. Germline loops: CDR1 MNHEY, CDR2 SVGAGI.

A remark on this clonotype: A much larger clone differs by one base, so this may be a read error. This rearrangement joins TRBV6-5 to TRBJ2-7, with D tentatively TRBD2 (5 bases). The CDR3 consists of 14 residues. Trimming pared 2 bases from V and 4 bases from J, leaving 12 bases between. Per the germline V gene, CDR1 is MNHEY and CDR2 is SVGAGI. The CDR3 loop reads CASSYGLGGYEQYF. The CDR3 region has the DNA TGTGCCAGCAGTTACGGCCTAGGCGGGTACGAGCAGTACTTC.